This T cell receptor beta chain was found in a study of immune evolution from preneoplasia to lung adenocarcinoma. Notes on the study in general: Normal lung had highest clonality; later lesions appeared denser, more diverse. T cell clonality was higher in KRAS-mutant than EGFR-mutant or wild-type nodules.

This clone was found once. Its antigen is unidentified. The junction does not match germline at one end; this may be a read error. Premalignant or tumor cells were enriched by macro-dissection after pathologic assessment. Method: immunoSEQ multiplex PCR; TCRdb's copy keeps in-frame clones and lacks some. The sample has about 4,600 clones, 75% to 85% seen once. Germline-derived CDR1 and CDR2 are SSHAT and FNYEAQ (reference sequence). The CDR3 has 11 amino acids. The receptor was isolated from a person aged 50-59 years with lung adenocarcinoma. V usage is TRBV7-7 and J usage is TRBJ2-1; no firm D call. Material for sequencing was FFPE invasive lung adenocarcinoma tissue. CDR3 sequence: CASSSDNEQFF. The DNA of the CDR3 is TGTGCTAGCAGCTCAGACAATGAGCAGTTCTTC.